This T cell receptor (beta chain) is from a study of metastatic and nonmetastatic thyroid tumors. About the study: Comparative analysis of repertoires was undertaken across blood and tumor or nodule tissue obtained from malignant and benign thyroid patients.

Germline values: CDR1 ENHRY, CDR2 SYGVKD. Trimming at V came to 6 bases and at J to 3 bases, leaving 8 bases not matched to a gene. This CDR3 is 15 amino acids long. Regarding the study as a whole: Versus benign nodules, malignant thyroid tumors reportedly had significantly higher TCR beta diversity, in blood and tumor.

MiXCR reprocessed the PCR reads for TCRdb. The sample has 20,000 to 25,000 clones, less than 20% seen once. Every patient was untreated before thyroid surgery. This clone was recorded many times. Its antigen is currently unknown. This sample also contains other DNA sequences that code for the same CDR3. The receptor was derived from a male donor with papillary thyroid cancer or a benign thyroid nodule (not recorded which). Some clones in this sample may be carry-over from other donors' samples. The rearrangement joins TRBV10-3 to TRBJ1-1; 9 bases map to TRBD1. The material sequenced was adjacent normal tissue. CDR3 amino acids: CAIRGTGLRDTEAFF. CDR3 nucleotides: TGTGCCATCAGGGGGACAGGGCTGAGGGACACTGAAGCTTTCTTT.